This T cell receptor (beta chain) emerged from a study of blood T cell repertoires in COVID-19. Study-wide context: Samples of COVID-19 (acute and convalescent) were obtained from the United States, Italy and Spain. Nucleic acid was either cDNA or gDNA, and it came from T cells, B-cell-depleted T cells, or PBMCs.

The CDR3 loop spans 15 amino acids. Trimming removed 4 bases at V and 7 bases at J, with 16 bases between. The germline gives CDR1 PRHDT, CDR2 FYEKMQ (reference sequence). Participant-given clinical history determined each cohort assignment. Participants classified as exposed had met a COVID-19 case within 2 weeks before study entry. Sequenced by immunoSEQ multiplex PCR; TCRdb stores in-frame clones only, minus some. The sample has 200,000 to 250,000 clones, over 70% seen once. The V gene is TRBV13, the J gene TRBJ1-4, with no clear D. This sequence originates from a woman aged 30 to 39 who had been exposed to COVID-19. Sequencing was carried out using PBMCs or T cells enriched from blood (not recorded which). Here the CDR3 DNA reads TGTGCCAGCAGCTCCAGGCGTCAGGAGGCTGAAAAACTGTTTTTT. This codes for CASSSRRQEAEKLFF.